The clone carrying this T cell receptor (beta chain) was seen a single time. Using immunoSEQ multiplex PCR, the repertoire was profiled, and TCRdb retains in-frame clones only, with some absent. This sample has more than 35,000 clones, with roughly 94% found just once. This specimen belongs to a study of T cells in tuberculosis. The time point was: new active TB diagnosis, blood taken before or within 7 days of starting treatment. Positive smear microscopy and/or M. tuberculosis culture confirmed active disease. Germline V gene sequence: CDR1 SGHRS, CDR2 YFSETQ. This CDR3 spans 15 amino acids. V lost 0 bases, J lost 2 bases, and 11 bases lay in between.

The material sequenced was PBMCs, taken at tuberculosis diagnosis. This receptor was obtained from an adult with tuberculosis. The chain links TRBV5-1 to TRBJ1-2, with D possibly matching TRBD1 (6 bases). The CDR3 nucleotides read TGCGCCAGCAGCTTGGGTGACAGGAGCAACTATGGCTACACCTTC. This sequence encodes CASSLGDRSNYGYTF.